This TCR beta chain was documented in a study of blood T cell repertoires in COVID-19. Overall study: From T cells, B-cell-depleted T cells, or PBMCs came the material, which was cDNA or gDNA.

The CDR3 loop spans 15 amino acids. Germline CDR1 is LGHDT and CDR2 is YNNKEL (reference sequence). With 4 bases removed from V and 6 bases from J, the gap between germline ends came to 17 bases. Individuals aged about 18 to 95 years were recruited from 24 US areas. Participants reported their clinical history, and cohort assignment relied on those reports. Authors' processing steps: Counts of nucleated cells, estimated from reference gene primer amplification, were obtained. The repertoire was sequenced with immunoSEQ multiplex PCR; TCRdb's copy has only in-frame clones and lacks some. Clonal size and the V and J genes are those of that table, whereas D and trimming came from the DNA. The data hold around 290,000 clones, with roughly 89% observed a single time.

The sample taken for sequencing was PBMCs or T cells enriched from blood (not recorded which). The J gene is TRBJ2-3, the V gene TRBV3-1 (or the pseudogene TRBV3-2); D uncertain. This clonotype was obtained from a woman between 40 and 55 years old who had recovered from COVID-19. The CDR3 is CASSPRQLGSDTQYF. CDR3 bases: TGTGCCAGCAGCCCCCGCCAGCTGGGCTCGGATACGCAGTATTTT.